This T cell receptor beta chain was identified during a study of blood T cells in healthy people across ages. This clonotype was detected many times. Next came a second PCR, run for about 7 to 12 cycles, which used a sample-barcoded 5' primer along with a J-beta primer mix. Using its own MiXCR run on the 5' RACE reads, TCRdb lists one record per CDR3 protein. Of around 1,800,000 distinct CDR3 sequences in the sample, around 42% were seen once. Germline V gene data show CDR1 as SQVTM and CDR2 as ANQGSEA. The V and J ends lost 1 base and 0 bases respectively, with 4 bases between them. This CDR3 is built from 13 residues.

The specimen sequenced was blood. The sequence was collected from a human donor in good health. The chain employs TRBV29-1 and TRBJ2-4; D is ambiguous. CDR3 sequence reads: CSVEVLAKNIQYF. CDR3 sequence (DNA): TGCAGCGTTGAAGTGCTAGCCAAAAACATTCAGTACTTC.